This TCR beta chain was recovered during a study of vaccination and CD4 T cells after COVID-19 (dated by TCRdb to 2022 to 2024). General notes on the study: Six males and four females were included in the convalescent cohort, with two Hispanic individuals, seven Caucasians, two Asians and one multiracial person represented. Two doses of either the Pfizer-BioNTech BNT162b2 vaccine (n=8) or the Moderna mRNA-1273 vaccine (n=2) were administered to participants. Post-COVID blood samples from convalescent patients were collected a median of about 100 days after diagnosis, with a range of 35 to 161 days. Post-vaccine blood samples were taken a median of 72 days after the second vaccine dose, with a range of roughly 13 to 250 days. Culture stimuli were overlapping spike peptide pools from SARS-CoV-2 and from the common cold coronaviruses HCoV-NL63, HCoV-OC43 and HCoV-229E. Control cultures used a CEFX viral epitope pool as positive control, an HIV-1 Nef peptide pool as negative control, or no peptide. In approximately eleven COVID-19 convalescent patients and a handful of infection-naive healthy vaccine recipients, the spike-specific CD4+ TCR repertoire before mRNA vaccination was compared with the repertoire after mRNA vaccination. At the TCR clonotype level, an earlier paper using these donors assessed memory CD4+ T cell crossreactivity between SARS-CoV-2 and common cold coronavirus spike proteins. Study-level results and caveats: The study included relatively few convalescent patients and did not analyze early timepoints after natural infection. Among the post-vaccine SARS-CoV-2-reactive clones in convalescent patients, a median approximately 90% showed up only after vaccination, which suggests vaccine-specific priming. In convalescent patients, nearly all vaccine-specific clones (304 of 307) were found to be mono-reactive for SARS-CoV-2 spike rather than cross-reactive with common cold coronaviruses. An increase in the median number of SARS-CoV-2-reactive clonotypes from around 20 after infection to roughly 39 after vaccination was observed, but the change was not found to be significant.

On this clonotype: Its antigen specificity is not known. Base qualities are missing; no much larger clone stands one base away.

Preparation of the library involved PCR. DNA from cultured CD4+ T cells was subjected to TCR sequencing with the Oncomine TCR Beta short-read assay at the Johns Hopkins FTIC core. Genomic DNA was extracted from the cultured CD4+ T cells with the QIAamp micro DNA kit. The Oncomine TCR Beta libraries from cultured CD4+ T cells were pooled using unique dual indexes and then sequenced on an Illumina iSeq 100. In the paper's pipeline: Non-productive sequences were filtered out, and CDR3s that did not start with C, did not end with F or W, or were shorter than 7 amino acids were discarded. Antigen-specific clonotypes were identified with the MANAFEST web application by comparing peptide-stimulated wells with reference and other culture wells. Positive clones required FDR below 0.05, an odds ratio above 5, and productive frequency above 0.1% in at least two of three replicate wells. A clonotype was classed as cross-reactive if the clonotype showed significant expansion both in SARS-CoV-2 spike wells and in at least one common cold coronavirus spike condition. Similarity between CDR3 sequences was evaluated in R version 3.6.1 using Levenshtein distances (stringdist) and unrooted phylogenetic trees (ape). The raw public reads went through TCRdb reprocessing: fastp at Q25, MiXCR clone calling, in-frame beta chains kept. All rows with the same CDR3 protein become a single entry with the most common DNA and genes. TCRdb, not the original authors, processed these V and J calls. The sample table records approximately 11,000 distinct CDR3 sequences; 25% to 30% of these occur just once. The leading ten clones occupy 19% of the sample.

The sample's treatment or condition label, in plain terms: approximately 9-day PBMC culture with coronavirus spike peptide pools or control peptides (ViraFEST assay). CD4+ T cells from unexposed donors were collected before the COVID-19 pandemic (2011-2018). The ViraFEST assay, used in the study, expanded antigen-specific T cells with peptide pools and then identified the expanded clonotypes through TCR sequencing. Each well held approximately 2 million PBMCs cultured in IMDM containing around 5% human AB serum and approximately 10 IU/ml IL-2, with 8 to 10 ug/ml peptide pools added. Half of the culture medium was replaced with fresh IL-2-containing medium on days 3 and 7. After 10 days of culture, CD4+ T cells were isolated by negative selection with the EasySep CD4+ T cell isolation kit. Unexposed donor CD4+ T cells were tested for reactivity to SARS-CoV-2 S and N and four common cold coronavirus spike pools, as cell number allowed. PBMCs were separated from whole blood using Ficoll-Paque Plus gradient centrifugation and then either used fresh or cryopreserved at -140C. Triplicate wells were generally used for each culture condition. The leukapheresis product used for the unexposed donors was purchased from a commercial source.

Trimming takes 4 bases from V and 0 bases from J, and the germline ends sit 12 bases apart. CDR1 SQVTM and CDR2 ANQGSEA were looked up in the germline V gene. Taken from cysteine to phenylalanine, the CDR3 has 14 residues. Only the CDR3 part of the read is kept: 42 bases, read in frame from the first base. The sample was CD4+ T cells from blood, cultured in vitro. The sequence joins TRBV29-1 to TRBJ1-1, with no reliable assignment of the D segment. The receptor was isolated from a human donor in good health. The CDR3 amino acid sequence is: CSVGAETLNTEAFF. The sequenced DNA: TGCAGCGTTGGGGCAGAGACTTTGAACACTGAAGCTTTCTTT.